This T cell receptor beta chain was sequenced in a study of CD8+CD57+ T cells in acquired aplastic anemia. The CDR3 has 16 amino acids. The germline V gene encodes CDR1 DFQATT and CDR2 SNEGSKA (reference sequence). V dropped 1 base and J dropped 8 bases, with 18 bases sitting between them. General observations from the study: Overlap between patients and controls comprised about 28 CD8+ CDR3 sequences.

It was patients with CD8+CD57+ cell expansion by flow cytometry who were chosen for sequencing. Severe acquired aplastic anemia was present in every patient. Blood samples were obtained from patients who had received no prior therapy. A note on this clonotype: The antigen is unknown.

The use of genomic DNA as template underpinned the TCR beta VDJ and CDR3 profiling. TCRdb passed the reads through MiXCR, listing each CDR3 protein once. The sample contains around 170,000 distinct CDR3 sequences, approximately 50% of which appear only once. The chain has TRBV20-1 and TRBJ1-6; D is unresolved. Sequences were obtained from sorted CD4+, CD8+, or CD8+CD57+ T cells (not recorded which) from PBMCs. The origin of this receptor is a human donor with aplastic anemia. The CDR3 region is CSARAIGPIADSPLHF. DNA of the CDR3: TGCAGTGCTAGAGCCATTGGGCCGATTGCGGATTCACCCCTCCACTTT.